This T cell receptor beta chain was documented in a study of T cells in Graves' hyperthyroidism and ophthalmopathy. The overall study: Peripheral blood was collected at initial diagnosis, before any treatment.

Uncontrolled infections, other autoimmune diseases, pregnancy or lactation led to exclusion of patients. The source material, RNA transcripts, was used to amplify TCR beta CDR3 regions. The HTBI set primed first-round TCR CDR3 RT-PCR. A single record per CDR3 protein comes from TCRdb applying MiXCR to the multiplex PCR reads. The profile shows around 500,000 distinct CDR3 sequences, approximately 15% of them singletons. This clonotype came up many times. The sequence was obtained from a woman younger than 30 with Graves' hyperthyroidism. The sequencing sample was made of blood.

CDR3 in amino acids: CASSPWTSDDYEQYF. CDR3 DNA sequence: TGTGCCAGCTCACCCTGGACTAGCGACGACTACGAGCAGTACTTC. The chain recombines TRBV18 with TRBJ2-7; 9 bases map to TRBD2. This CDR3 is 15 amino acids long. The J segment lost 3 bases and the V segment lost 3 bases, leaving 6 bases of the junction unmatched. Germline CDR1 reads KGHSH; CDR2 reads LQKENI.